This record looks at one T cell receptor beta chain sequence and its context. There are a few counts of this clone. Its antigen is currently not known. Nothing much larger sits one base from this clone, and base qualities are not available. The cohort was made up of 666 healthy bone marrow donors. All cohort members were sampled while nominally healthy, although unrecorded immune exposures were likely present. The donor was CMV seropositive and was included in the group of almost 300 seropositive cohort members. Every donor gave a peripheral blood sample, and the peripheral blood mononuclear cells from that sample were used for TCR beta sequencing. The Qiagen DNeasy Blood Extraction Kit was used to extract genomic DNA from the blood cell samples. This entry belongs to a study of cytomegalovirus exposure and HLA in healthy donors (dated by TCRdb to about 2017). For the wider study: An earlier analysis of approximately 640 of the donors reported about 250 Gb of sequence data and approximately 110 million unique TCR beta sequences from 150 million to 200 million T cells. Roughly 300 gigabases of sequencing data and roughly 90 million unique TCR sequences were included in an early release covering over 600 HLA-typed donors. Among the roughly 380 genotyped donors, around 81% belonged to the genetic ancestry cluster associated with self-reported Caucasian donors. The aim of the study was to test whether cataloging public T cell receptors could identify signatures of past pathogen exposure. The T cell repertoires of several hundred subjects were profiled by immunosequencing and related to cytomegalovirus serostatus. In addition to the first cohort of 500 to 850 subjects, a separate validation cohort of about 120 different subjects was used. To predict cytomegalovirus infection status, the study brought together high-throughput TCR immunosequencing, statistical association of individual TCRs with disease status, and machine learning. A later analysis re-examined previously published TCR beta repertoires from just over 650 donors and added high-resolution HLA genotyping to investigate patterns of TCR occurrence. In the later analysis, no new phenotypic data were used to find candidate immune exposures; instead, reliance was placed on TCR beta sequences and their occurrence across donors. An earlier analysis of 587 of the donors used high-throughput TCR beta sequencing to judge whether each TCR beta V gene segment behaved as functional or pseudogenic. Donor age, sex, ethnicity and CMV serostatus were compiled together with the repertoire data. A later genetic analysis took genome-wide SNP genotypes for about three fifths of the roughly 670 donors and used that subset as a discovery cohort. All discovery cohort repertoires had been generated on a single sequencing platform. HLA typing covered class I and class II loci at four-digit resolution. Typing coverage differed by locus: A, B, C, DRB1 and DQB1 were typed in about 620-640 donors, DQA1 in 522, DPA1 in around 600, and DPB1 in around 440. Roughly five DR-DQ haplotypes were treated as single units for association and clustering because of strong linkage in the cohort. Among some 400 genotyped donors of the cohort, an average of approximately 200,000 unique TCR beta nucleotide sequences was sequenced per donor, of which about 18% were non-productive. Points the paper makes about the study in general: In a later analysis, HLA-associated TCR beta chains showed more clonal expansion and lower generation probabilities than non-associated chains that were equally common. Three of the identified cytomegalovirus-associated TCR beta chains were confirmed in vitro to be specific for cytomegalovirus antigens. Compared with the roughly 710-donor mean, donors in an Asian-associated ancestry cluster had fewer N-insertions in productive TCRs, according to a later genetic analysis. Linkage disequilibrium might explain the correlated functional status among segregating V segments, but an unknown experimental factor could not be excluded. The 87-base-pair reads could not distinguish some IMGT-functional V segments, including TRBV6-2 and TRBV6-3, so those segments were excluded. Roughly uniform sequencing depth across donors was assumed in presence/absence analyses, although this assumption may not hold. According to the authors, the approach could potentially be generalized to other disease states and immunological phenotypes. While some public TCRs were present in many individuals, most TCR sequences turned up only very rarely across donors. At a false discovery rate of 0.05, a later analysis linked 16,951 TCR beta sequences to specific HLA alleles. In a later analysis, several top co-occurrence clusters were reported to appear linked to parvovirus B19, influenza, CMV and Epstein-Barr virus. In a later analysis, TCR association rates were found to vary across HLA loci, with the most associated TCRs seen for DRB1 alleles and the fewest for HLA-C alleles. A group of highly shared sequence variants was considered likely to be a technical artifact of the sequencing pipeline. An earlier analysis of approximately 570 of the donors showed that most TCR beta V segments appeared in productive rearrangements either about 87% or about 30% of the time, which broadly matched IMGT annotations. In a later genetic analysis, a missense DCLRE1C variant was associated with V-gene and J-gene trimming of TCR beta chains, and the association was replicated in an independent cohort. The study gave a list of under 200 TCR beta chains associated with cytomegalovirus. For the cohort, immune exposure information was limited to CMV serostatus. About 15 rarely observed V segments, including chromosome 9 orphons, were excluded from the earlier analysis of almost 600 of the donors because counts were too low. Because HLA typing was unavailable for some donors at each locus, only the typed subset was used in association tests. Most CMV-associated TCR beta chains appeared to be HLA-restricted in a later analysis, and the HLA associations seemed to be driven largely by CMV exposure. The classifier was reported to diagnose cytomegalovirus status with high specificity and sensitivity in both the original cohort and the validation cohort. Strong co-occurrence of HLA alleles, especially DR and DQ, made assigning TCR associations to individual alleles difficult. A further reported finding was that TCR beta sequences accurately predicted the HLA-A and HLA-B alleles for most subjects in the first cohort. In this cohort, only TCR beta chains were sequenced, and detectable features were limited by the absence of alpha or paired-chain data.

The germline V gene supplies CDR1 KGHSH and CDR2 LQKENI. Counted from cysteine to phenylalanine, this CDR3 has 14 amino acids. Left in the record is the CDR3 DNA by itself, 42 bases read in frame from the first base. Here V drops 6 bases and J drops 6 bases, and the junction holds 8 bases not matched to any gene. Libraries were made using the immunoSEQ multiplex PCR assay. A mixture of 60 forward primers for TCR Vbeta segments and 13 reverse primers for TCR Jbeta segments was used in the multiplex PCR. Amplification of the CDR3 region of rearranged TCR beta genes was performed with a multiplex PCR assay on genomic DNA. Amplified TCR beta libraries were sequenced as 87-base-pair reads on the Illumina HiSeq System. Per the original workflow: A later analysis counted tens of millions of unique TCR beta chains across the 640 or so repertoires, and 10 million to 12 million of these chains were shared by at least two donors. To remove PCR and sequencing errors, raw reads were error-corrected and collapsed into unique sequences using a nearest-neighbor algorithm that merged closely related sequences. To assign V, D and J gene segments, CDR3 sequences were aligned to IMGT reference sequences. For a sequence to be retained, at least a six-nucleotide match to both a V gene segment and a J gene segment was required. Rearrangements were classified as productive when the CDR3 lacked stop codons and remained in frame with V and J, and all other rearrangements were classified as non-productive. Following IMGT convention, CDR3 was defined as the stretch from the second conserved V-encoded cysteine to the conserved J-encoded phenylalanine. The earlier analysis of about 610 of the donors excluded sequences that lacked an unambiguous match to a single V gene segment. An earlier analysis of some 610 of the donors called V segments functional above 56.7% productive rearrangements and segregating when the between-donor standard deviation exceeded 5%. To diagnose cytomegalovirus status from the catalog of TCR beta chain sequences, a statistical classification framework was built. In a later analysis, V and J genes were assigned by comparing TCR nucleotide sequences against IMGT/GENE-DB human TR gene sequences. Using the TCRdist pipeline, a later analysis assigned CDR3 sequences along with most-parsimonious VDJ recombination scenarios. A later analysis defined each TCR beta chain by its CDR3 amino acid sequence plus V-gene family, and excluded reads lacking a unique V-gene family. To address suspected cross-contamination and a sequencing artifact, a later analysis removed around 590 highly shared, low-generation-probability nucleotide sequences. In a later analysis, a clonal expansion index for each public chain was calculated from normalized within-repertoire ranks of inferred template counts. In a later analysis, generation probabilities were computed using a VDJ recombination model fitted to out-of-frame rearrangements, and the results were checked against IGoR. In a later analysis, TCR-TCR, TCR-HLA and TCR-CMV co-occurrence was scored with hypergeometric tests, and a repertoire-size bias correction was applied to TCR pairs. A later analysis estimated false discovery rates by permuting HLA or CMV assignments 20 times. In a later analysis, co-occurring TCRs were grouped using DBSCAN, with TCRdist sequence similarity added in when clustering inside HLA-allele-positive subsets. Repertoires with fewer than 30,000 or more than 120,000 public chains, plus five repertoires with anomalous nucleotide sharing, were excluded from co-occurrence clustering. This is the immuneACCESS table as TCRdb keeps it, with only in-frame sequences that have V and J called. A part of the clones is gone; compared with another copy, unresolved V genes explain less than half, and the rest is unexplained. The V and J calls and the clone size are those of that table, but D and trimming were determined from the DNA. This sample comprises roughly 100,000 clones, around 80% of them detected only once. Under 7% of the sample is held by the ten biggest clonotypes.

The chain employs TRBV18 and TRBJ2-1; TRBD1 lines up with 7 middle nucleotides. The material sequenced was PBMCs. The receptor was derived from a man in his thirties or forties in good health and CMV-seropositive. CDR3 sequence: CASSRWDSINEQFF. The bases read TGTGCCAGCTCGAGGTGGGACAGCATCAATGAGCAGTTCTTC.